The rows below give T cell receptor beta chains drawn from one sample of a study of T-cell memory formation after mild COVID-19. TCRdb re-called the 5' RACE reads with MiXCR, one entry per CDR3 protein. This sample yields 300,000 to 400,000 distinct CDR3 sequences, of which around 28% are seen a single time; roughly 13% belongs to the top ten. Input material: PBMCs or a T cell subset sorted from them (not recorded which). The receptors shown here come from an adult woman who had mild COVID-19 (a few samples of this study predate the infection). Cell type and time point are not known. Each CDR3 is given with its conserved first and last residue. D genes are given only for firm matches. Some rows mark clone size as missing; the rest say once, few, many or name a class of expanded clone.

d_gene	v_gene	j_gene	abundance	CDR3nt	CDR3aa
NA	TRBV20-1	TRBJ2-7	NA	TGCAGTGCTAGAGATCTCCACGAGCAGTACTTC	CSARDLHEQYF
TRBD1	TRBV5-1	TRBJ1-5	NA	TGCGCCAGCAGCTTGGGGGGGACAGGGAGCCAGCCCCAGCATTTT	CASSLGGTGSQPQHF
NA	TRBV28	TRBJ2-5	NA	TGTGCCAGCAGTTTTGTTTTAGGACGCAGAGGGACCCAGTACTTC	CASSFVLGRRGTQYF
NA	TRBV18	TRBJ2-3	NA	TGTGCCAGCTCACCGGGTCCCAAGGGTACAGATACGCAGTATTTT	CASSPGPKGTDTQYF
NA	TRBV27	TRBJ2-7	NA	TGTGCCAGCAGTTTAAGCGGTTTGGGCAGCCCTTACGAGCAGTACTTC	CASSLSGLGSPYEQYF
NA	TRBV25-1	TRBJ2-2	NA	TGTGCCAGCAGTGAATGGGGCACCGGGGAGCTGTTTTTT	CASSEWGTGELFF
NA	TRBV29-1	TRBJ1-2	many	TGCAGCGTTGATGGGGTAGAGGATGGCTACACCTTC	CSVDGVEDGYTF
NA	TRBV15	TRBJ1-4	few	TGTGCCACTTCAGCACCGGGGACTAATGAAAAACTGTTTTTT	CATSAPGTNEKLFF
NA	TRBV3-1	TRBJ2-7	NA	TGTGCCAGCAGCCAGGTAGGAGATACCCGCGAGCAGTACTTC	CASSQVGDTREQYF
NA	TRBV12-3/TRBV12-4	TRBJ1-3	few	TGTGCCAGCAGCACTGTGGGAAACACCATATATTTT	CASSTVGNTIYF
TRBD2	TRBV2	TRBJ2-7	few	TGTGCCAGCAGAGTCGCGGGGGAGGGAGCCAACGAGCAGTACTTC	CASRVAGEGANEQYF
NA	TRBV12-3/TRBV12-4	TRBJ1-5	few	TGTGCCAGCAGTTTAACGGGGGGAACCCAGCAGCCCCAGCATTTT	CASSLTGGTQQPQHF
TRBD2	TRBV5-1	TRBJ2-3	NA	TGCGCCAGCGCGGGGGATGGGTCAGATACGCAGTATTTT	CASAGDGSDTQYF
NA	TRBV5-1	TRBJ2-6	NA	TGCGCCAGCAGCTTGGCCGTCTCTGGGGCCAACGTCCTGACTTTC	CASSLAVSGANVLTF
NA	TRBV21-1	TRBJ2-7	few	TGTGCCAGCAGCCATGCCAGGGAGACCTACGAGCAGTACTTC	CASSHARETYEQYF
NA	TRBV30	TRBJ2-2	NA	TGTGCCTGGAGTCAAGACCGACGCGGGGAGCTGTTTTTT	CAWSQDRRGELFF
TRBD2	TRBV9	TRBJ2-5	few	TGTGCCAGCAGCGTAGGGACTAGCGGGGGAGAGACCCAGTACTTC	CASSVGTSGGETQYF
NA	TRBV2	TRBJ1-2	NA	TGTGCCAGCAGGGCACGAGGGATCAACTATGGCTACACCTTC	CASRARGINYGYTF
NA	TRBV5-1	TRBJ2-3	NA	TGCGCCAGCAGCTTGTCACCGACCAGCACTGATACGCAGTATTTT	CASSLSPTSTDTQYF
NA	TRBV4-1	TRBJ2-3	few	TGCGCCAGCAGCCAAGAGTTCGGGGCCGCTCGTCATACGCAGTATTTT	CASSQEFGAARHTQYF
NA	TRBV3-1	TRBJ2-2	NA	TGTGCCAGCAGCCAAGTTTTAGGAGGGCCCACCGGGGAGCTGTTTTTT	CASSQVLGGPTGELFF
NA	TRBV3-1	TRBJ2-7	NA	TGTGCCAGCAGCCAACCGACCGGCGAGCAGTACTTC	CASSQPTGEQYF
NA	TRBV5-5	TRBJ1-5	NA	TGTGCCAGCAGCTTAGGGGACGCGGGGGCCTATAGCAATCAGCCCCAGCATTTT	CASSLGDAGAYSNQPQHF
NA	TRBV4-2	TRBJ2-7	few	TGTGCCAGCAGCCAAGACGGGGTCTCTGGCGGTGAGCAGTACTTC	CASSQDGVSGGEQYF
NA	TRBV10-2	TRBJ2-1	NA	TGCGCCAGCAGGATGGACTACCCCTCTCAGCAGTTCTTC	CASRMDYPSQQFF
TRBD1	TRBV6-2/TRBV6-3	TRBJ2-3	NA	TGTGCCAGCAGTCGACAGGGGGCGCAATCAGATACGCAGTATTTT	CASSRQGAQSDTQYF
NA	TRBV19	TRBJ1-5	few	TGTGCCAGTTTACGAGGGGCATATTATAGCAATCAGCCCCAGCATTTT	CASLRGAYYSNQPQHF
NA	TRBV5-1	TRBJ2-2	many	TGCGCCAGCAGCTTGTATAGGGGAACCGACACCGGGGAGCTGTTTTTT	CASSLYRGTDTGELFF
NA	TRBV27	TRBJ2-7	NA	TGTGCCAGCAGTTTCGGCTCGACCTACGAGCAGTACTTC	CASSFGSTYEQYF
TRBD1	TRBV7-6	TRBJ2-1	few	TGTGCCAGCAGCTTAGCGGGGTCAGGGGGAAATGAGCAGTTCTTC	CASSLAGSGGNEQFF
NA	TRBV5-6	TRBJ2-2	NA	TGTGCCAGCAGCCCCCTGTGGCTATTGAACACCGGGGAGCTGTTTTTT	CASSPLWLLNTGELFF
TRBD2	TRBV24-1	TRBJ2-1	NA	TGTGCCACCAGTGATACCACCAGCGGGAGGGCCTACAATGAGCAGTTCTTC	CATSDTTSGRAYNEQFF
NA	TRBV9	TRBJ2-3	few	TGTGCCAGCAGCGTAGGTTCTCAGGGTGGCACAGATACGCAGTATTTT	CASSVGSQGGTDTQYF
NA	TRBV24-1	TRBJ2-4	NA	TGTGCCACCAGTGAAGGCCCGTTACCCAAAAACATTCAGTACTTC	CATSEGPLPKNIQYF
NA	TRBV7-9	TRBJ1-1	few	TGTGCCAGCAGCCCATACAACACTGAAGCTTTCTTT	CASSPYNTEAFF
TRBD1	TRBV6-6	TRBJ2-3	NA	TGTGCCAGCAGTTCCGGGGACAGGGGGCGGACAGATACGCAGTATTTT	CASSSGDRGRTDTQYF
NA	TRBV11-3	TRBJ2-3	NA	TGTGCCAGCAGCTTAACTCGGGGCGGCACAGATACGCAGTATTTT	CASSLTRGGTDTQYF
TRBD1	TRBV9	TRBJ2-3	NA	TGTGCCAGCAGCGTAGAGGGACAGGGGACAACAGATACGCAGTATTTT	CASSVEGQGTTDTQYF
TRBD1	TRBV7-2	TRBJ1-1	few	TGTGCCAGCAGCTTAGTCGGACAGGTGGAGACTGAAGCTTTCTTT	CASSLVGQVETEAFF
NA	TRBV12-3/TRBV12-4	TRBJ2-3	NA	TGTGCCAGCAGTCCGGACGGGACGGGCACAGATACGCAGTATTTT	CASSPDGTGTDTQYF
TRBD1	TRBV25-1	TRBJ2-7	many	TGTGCCAGCAGTGCCCCAGACAGGGCCAGCTCCTACGAGCAGTACTTC	CASSAPDRASSYEQYF
NA	TRBV15	TRBJ2-1	NA	TGTGCCACCGGAGAGATAAGGACTGGATACTATGAGCAGTTCTTC	CATGEIRTGYYEQFF
NA	TRBV27	TRBJ1-2	NA	TGTGCCAGCAGTTTTGAAGGGACTCATGGCTACACCTTC	CASSFEGTHGYTF
TRBD1	TRBV7-9	TRBJ2-7	NA	TGTGCCAGCAGGCGGGCAGGGGGCGCGTCCGAGCAGTACTTC	CASRRAGGASEQYF
NA	TRBV27	TRBJ1-2	few	TGTGCCAGCAGTGTTACAGCTAACTATGGCTACACCTTC	CASSVTANYGYTF